A single sample is the source of the 32 T cell receptor beta chains below, sequenced in a study of cytomegalovirus exposure and HLA in healthy donors. PCR amplification relied on 60 Vbeta primers (plus 13 Jbeta primers). Method: immunoSEQ multiplex PCR; TCRdb's copy keeps in-frame clones and lacks some. Among about 70,000 clones listed, 74% were seen once. The specimen sequenced was PBMCs. These receptors were collected from a human donor in good health.

V usage is TRBV5-6 and J usage is TRBJ1-5, with no clear D. The germline V and J ends were trimmed by 4 bases and 0 bases, with 2 bases remaining between them. Germline CDR1 is SGHDT and CDR2 is YYEEEE. The CDR3 runs 12 residues. The CDR3 reads CASSLSNQPQHF. The CDR3 nucleotides are TGTGCCAGCAGCCTTAGCAATCAGCCCCAGCATTTT.

This chain's CDR3 is CASSLDRAVNTEAFF. The CDR3 DNA reads as TGCGCCAGCAGCTTGGACAGGGCGGTGAACACTGAAGCTTTCTTT. V usage is TRBV5-1 and J usage is TRBJ1-1, with D perhaps TRBD1 (6 bases). CDR1 and CDR2 from the germline V gene are SGHRS and YFSETQ. V was trimmed by 0 bases and J by 0 bases, leaving 9 bases between them. The CDR3 sequence is 15 residues long.

This clone was observed a handful of times. J is TRBJ1-1 and V is TRBV28; TRBD1 agrees at 11 bases. Trimming took 4 bases from V and 5 from J; bases not matched to a gene: 12. Germline CDR1 is MDHEN and CDR2 is SYDVKM. The length of the CDR3 is 17 residues. CDR3 in DNA: TGTGCCAGCAGTTCTCTTAATACCGGGACAGGGGGAACTGAAGCTTTCTTT. This translates into CASSSLNTGTGGTEAFF.

The chain carries TRBV5-6 and TRBJ2-5; weak D call: TRBD1 (6 bases). Trimming stripped 4 bases from V and 2 bases from J, with 12 bases between. Per the germline V gene, CDR1 is SGHDT and CDR2 is YYEEEE. The CDR3 is 14 amino acids. In DNA, the CDR3 is TGTGCCAGCAGCAAGGTACAGGGACAAGAGACCCAGTACTTC. Translation gives CASSKVQGQETQYF.

This clone was observed once. The chain recombines TRBV19 with TRBJ1-2, with D unresolved. The V gene lost 5 bases and the J gene lost 7 bases, with 20 bases spanning the gap. In germline, CDR1 is LNHDA, CDR2 SQIVND (reference sequence). The CDR3 loop spans 15 amino acids. CDR3 sequence (DNA): TGTGCCAGTAGTCTCCGCCTGACCCCAGCGTTTGGCTACACCTTC. It is translated as CASSLRLTPAFGYTF.

This chain connects TRBV6-5 to TRBJ2-2; D remains ambiguous. Germline CDR1 is MNHEY and CDR2 is SVGAGI. The V and J ends lost 6 bases and 0 bases respectively, with 8 bases between them. CDR3 length: 14 amino acids. The CDR3 coding sequence is TGTGCCAGCAGCTCCACATCGAACACCGGGGAGCTGTTTTTT. Amino acid sequence: CASSSTSNTGELFF.

A word on this clone: At one boundary the junction diverges from the germline segment, which might be a read error. The gene calls are TRBV5-4 and TRBJ2-1, with D possibly being TRBD2 (6 bases). This CDR3 has 13 amino acids. CDR1 is SGHNT, CDR2 YYREEE, per germline (reference sequence). CDR3 sequence reads: CASSRDSHNEQFF. The CDR3 coding sequence is TGTGCCAGCAGCAGGGACTCCCACAATGAGCAGTTCTTC.

The chain links TRBV25-1 to TRBJ1-1, with a weak D call TRBD1 (5 bases). Deletions cut 2 bases from V and 1 base from J, with 20 bases between. The CDR3 has 18 amino acids. Germline V CDR1 and CDR2: MGHDK, SYGVNS. As DNA, the CDR3 is TGTGCCAGCAGTGAAATTACCCCTGGGGCCGGGTGGAACACTGAAGCTTTCTTT. Translated, it gives CASSEITPGAGWNTEAFF.

CDR3 sequence: CASSQDGAGGRAQHF. The CDR3 DNA is TGTGCCAGCAGCCAAGATGGGGCCGGGGGACGGGCCCAGCATTTT. The gene calls are TRBV4-2 and TRBJ1-5; D possibly corresponds to TRBD1 (5 bases). Germline CDR1 reads LGHNA; CDR2 reads YNFKEQ. The CDR3 is 15 residues long. Trimming removed 0 bases from V and 11 bases from J, with 17 bases in between.

This clone was seen only a few times. V gene TRBV27 combines with J gene TRBJ2-1, with 13 bases that match TRBD2. CDR1 and CDR2 (germline): MNHEY, SMNVEV (reference sequence). CDR3 size: 15 residues. The ends lost 2 bases at V and 9 bases at J; junction bases unmatched: 4. Written as DNA, the CDR3 is TGTGCCAGCAGTTTACAACTAGCGGGAGGGCCTGAGCAGTTCTTC. It is translated as CASSLQLAGGPEQFF.

This clone was counted only a few times. The rearrangement uses TRBV5-1 and TRBJ2-2; 9 positions match TRBD2. Trimming took 1 base from V and 4 from J; bases not matched to a gene: 5. Germline assignment: CDR1 SGHRS and CDR2 YFSETQ. This CDR3 contains 16 residues. The CDR3 here is CASSLRTSASTGELFF. DNA for the CDR3: TGCGCCAGCAGCTTGAGGACTAGCGCCTCCACCGGGGAGCTGTTTTTT.

The rearrangement links TRBV15 to TRBJ1-5, with D possibly matching TRBD1 (5 bases). V lost 2 bases, J lost 0 bases, and 5 bases lay in between. The CDR3 contains 14 residues. In germline, CDR1 is LNHNV, CDR2 YYDKDF (reference sequence). CDR3 residues: CATSRRGSNQPQHF. The CDR3 nucleotides are TGTGCCACCAGCAGAAGGGGTAGCAATCAGCCCCAGCATTTT.

The chain has TRBV5-6 and TRBJ2-1; perhaps TRBD2 as D (7 bases). The CDR3 has 15 residues. V lost 3 bases to trimming and J lost 3 bases, with 13 bases between them. Germline CDR1 and CDR2: SGHDT and YYEEEE. CDR3 loop: CASSWKGEGYNEQFF. In nucleotides, the CDR3 is TGTGCCAGCAGCTGGAAGGGGGAGGGCTACAATGAGCAGTTCTTC.

The CDR3, as DNA: TGTGCCACCAGCAGACACGAGCGCTCTGGAAACACCATATATTTT. It codes for CATSRHERSGNTIYF. The chain recombines TRBV15 with TRBJ1-3; D is uncertain. The germline V gene encodes CDR1 LNHNV and CDR2 YYDKDF (reference sequence). The V and J ends lost 2 bases and 0 bases respectively, with 8 bases between them. The CDR3 runs 15 residues. Full variable domain (outside the CDR3, taken from reference TRBV15 and TRBJ1-3): DAMVIQNPRYQVTQFGKPVTLSCSQTLNHNVMYWYQQKSSQAPKLLFHYYDKDFNNEADTPDNFQSRRPNTSFCFLDIRSPGLGDTAMYLCATSRHERSGNTIYFGEGSWLTVV.

The chain carries TRBV2 and TRBJ2-5; possibly TRBD2 for D (7 bases). V lost 4 bases to trimming and J lost 5 bases, with 11 bases between them. The CDR3 sequence is 13 residues long. Germline V gene lookup returns CDR1 SNHLY and CDR2 FYNNEI. The CDR3: CASSAGGLETQYF. CDR3 nucleotide sequence: TGTGCCAGCAGTGCGGGGGGCTTGGAGACCCAGTACTTC. Combining the CDR3 with reference TRBV2 and TRBJ2-5 gives the whole variable domain EPEVTQTPSHQVTQMGQEVILRCVPISNHLYFYWYRQILGQKVEFLVSFYNNEISEKSEIFDDQFSVERPDGSNFTLKIRSTKLEDSAMYFCASSAGGLETQYFGPGTRLLVL.

The rearrangement links TRBV27 to TRBJ2-1, with 7 bases matching TRBD1. The germline V gene has CDR1 MNHEY and CDR2 SMNVEV (reference sequence). V dropped 8 bases and J dropped 4; count of bases not matched to a gene: 17. There are 17 residues in the CDR3. The CDR3 nucleotides are TGTGCCAGCTCCTACTCGCCGGGACAGAGTATGTACAATGAGCAGTTCTTC. Translation: CASSYSPGQSMYNEQFF.

V is TRBV9 and J is TRBJ2-5; 14 nucleotides line up with TRBD2. This CDR3 region has 16 residues. Germline CDR1 SGDLS, CDR2 YYNGEE. After removal of 3 bases from V and 5 bases from J, the junction contained 6 bases not matched to a gene. CDR3 protein: CASSDKRTSGRETQYF. The CDR3 DNA reads TGTGCCAGCAGCGATAAGAGGACTAGCGGGAGGGAGACCCAGTACTTC.

The chain carries TRBV10-3 and TRBJ2-3; 10 positions agree with TRBD1. Germline V lookup: CDR1 ENHRY, CDR2 SYGVKD. The CDR3 has 13 residues. V trimming: 7 bases; J trimming: 6 bases; junction bases outside the gene matches: 4. CDR3 in DNA: TGTGCCATCACCCCGGGACAGGGGGATACGCAGTATTTT. Amino acids: CAITPGQGDTQYF.

This clone was seen once. This chain joins TRBV7-7 and TRBJ2-5; 8 positions agree with TRBD2. Germline CDR1 SSHAT, CDR2 FNYEAQ (reference sequence). The ends lost 1 base at V and 5 bases at J; junction bases unmatched: 12. The CDR3 runs 17 residues. CDR3 sequence reads: CASSLEYGRAGSETQYF. In DNA form, the CDR3 reads TGTGCCAGCAGCTTAGAATACGGGAGGGCCGGGTCTGAGACCCAGTACTTC.

Here the CDR3 reads CASSYLRGRYEQYF. CDR3 in DNA: TGTGCCAGCAGTTACCTCAGGGGAAGGTACGAGCAGTACTTC. The chain recombines TRBV6-5 with TRBJ2-7, with D possibly being TRBD1 (6 bases). Germline V gene sequence: CDR1 MNHEY, CDR2 SVGAGI. V was trimmed by 2 bases and J by 4 bases, leaving 12 bases between them. The CDR3 spans 14 residues.

The V and J genes are TRBV5-1 and TRBJ1-1; weak D call: TRBD1 (5 bases). Germline V lookup: CDR1 SGHRS, CDR2 YFSETQ. The CDR3 contains 14 residues. The germline V and J ends were trimmed by 4 bases and 4 bases, with 14 bases remaining between them. The CDR3: CASSTLGGGTEAFF. CDR3 nucleotides: TGCGCCAGCAGCACCCTCGGGGGTGGCACTGAAGCTTTCTTT.

About this clone: In the same sample, other DNA sequences code for this CDR3. The chain recombines TRBV6-5 with TRBJ2-1; a weak D match, TRBD1 (6 bases). Germline loops: CDR1 MNHEY, CDR2 SVGAGI. The length of the CDR3 is 14 residues. Trimming took off 0 bases at V and 6 bases at J, with 9 bases between the two ends. CDR3 loop: CASSYSGRGNEQFF. The DNA for the CDR3 is TGTGCCAGCAGTTACTCAGGCAGGGGCAATGAGCAGTTCTTC.

The genes are TRBV6-5 and TRBJ2-7, with 7 bases identical to TRBD1. CDR1 is MNHEY, CDR2 SVGAGI, per germline. J gave up 1 base and V 5 bases, and 5 bases lay outside the gene matches. The CDR3 runs to 14 residues. CDR3 in amino acids: CASSARQGSYEQYF. CDR3 DNA: TGTGCCAGCAGTGCTCGACAGGGTTCCTACGAGCAGTACTTC.

The rearrangement links TRBV5-4 to TRBJ2-7, with TRBD2 matching 9 bases. This CDR3 spans 15 amino acids. Per germline, CDR1 SGHNT and CDR2 YYREEE (reference sequence). The ends lost 0 bases at V and 4 bases at J; junction bases unmatched: 5. CDR3 coding DNA: TGTGCCAGCAGCTTGGGGTCGGGACTAGCTTACGAGCAGTACTTC. It translates to CASSLGSGLAYEQYF.

This chain links TRBV4-1 with TRBJ2-7; 13 bases line up with TRBD2. V was pared by 4 bases and J by 4 bases, with 4 bases of the junction left unmatched. Per the germline V gene, CDR1 is MGHRA and CDR2 is YSYEKL. The CDR3 consists of 15 residues. In nucleotides, the CDR3 is TGCGCCAGCAGCCTCCGACTAGCGGGAGGTTACGAGCAGTACTTC. Its translation is CASSLRLAGGYEQYF.

CDR3 bases: TGTGCCATCAGTGAAGGAGAAGCGGGATACAATGAGCAGTTCTTC. Amino acid sequence: CAISEGEAGYNEQFF. The chain recombines TRBV10-3 with TRBJ2-1; TRBD2 matches at 7 bases. Germline V gene data show CDR1 as ENHRY and CDR2 as SYGVKD. V dropped 3 bases and J dropped 4; count of bases not matched to a gene: 6. The CDR3 runs 15 residues.

The chain recombines TRBV29-1 with TRBJ2-1; D remains unclear. CDR3 length equals 10 residues. The germline V gene encodes CDR1 SQVTM and CDR2 ANQGSEA. The V and J ends lost 4 bases and 6 bases respectively, with 4 bases between them. CDR3 nucleotide sequence: TGCAGCGTTGTAGCCAATGAGCAGTTCTTC. As protein: CSVVANEQFF.

The CDR3 region has the DNA TGTGCCAGCAGCGTAGCTACGGGGGAGCAGTACTTC. This encodes CASSVATGEQYF. The gene calls are TRBV9 and TRBJ2-7, with TRBD2 as a possible D gene (5 bases). Trimming pared 0 bases from V and 7 bases from J, leaving 8 bases between. Germline V gene sequence: CDR1 SGDLS, CDR2 YYNGEE. The CDR3 is 12 residues long.

The V call is TRBV6-1, the J call TRBJ2-1; maybe TRBD2 (6 bases). CDR1 and CDR2 from the germline V gene are MNHNS and SASEGT. This CDR3 comprises 13 residues. Trimming cost V 0 bases and J 11 bases, with 11 bases left between them. CDR3 bases: TGTGCCAGCAGTGAAGCGGGGGGAATCAAGCAGTTCTTC. Amino acids: CASSEAGGIKQFF.

The chain couples TRBV10-1 to TRBJ2-7, with 11 bases that match TRBD2. The CDR3 spans 16 residues. Germline V gives CDR1 WNHNN, CDR2 SYGVQD (reference sequence). Trimming cost V 3 bases and J 3 bases; bases outside gene matches: 7. CDR3 protein: CASSESSGLAGYEQYF. The CDR3 DNA is TGCGCCAGCAGTGAATCCTCAGGACTAGCGGGCTACGAGCAGTACTTC.

The V and J genes are TRBV2 and TRBJ2-2; the match to TRBD1 covers 10 bases. CDR3 size: 16 residues. Germline V gene data show CDR1 as SNHLY and CDR2 as FYNNEI. J gave up 1 base and V 8 bases, and 7 bases lay outside the gene matches. In DNA form, the CDR3 reads TGTGCCAGCGGGACAGGGGCCCTTTTGAACACCGGGGAGCTGTTTTTT. As protein: CASGTGALLNTGELFF.

The rearrangement links TRBV9 to TRBJ2-7; 9 bases map to TRBD1. In germline, CDR1 is SGDLS, CDR2 YYNGEE. Trimming removed 1 base from V and 4 bases from J; junction bases left unmatched: 6. The CDR3 is made up of 15 amino acids. The CDR3 coding sequence is TGTGCCAGCAGCGTACAGGACAGGGGAGGATACGAGCAGTACTTC. This translates into CASSVQDRGGYEQYF.